Each of the 32 T cell receptor beta chains below was sequenced from the same sample in a study of blood T cell repertoires in COVID-19 (dated by TCRdb to between 2020 and 2021). The library was generated by the immunoSEQ multiplex PCR assay. TCRdb's version of the immuneACCESS table is confined to in-frame rearrangements and falls short of the full clone set. An unresolved V gene accounts for under half of the shortfall where checked; the remainder is of unknown origin. A total of 170,000 or so clones appear in this sample, more than 85% of them only once. Of the sample, 0.53% falls within the top ten clones. The specimen was peripheral blood. These receptor sequences come from a man in his fifties or sixties with acute or convalescent COVID-19.

This chain uses TRBV2 with TRBJ2-5; a weak D match, TRBD2 (6 bases). CDR3 length: 15 amino acids. The germline V and J ends were trimmed by 7 bases and 1 base, with 16 bases remaining between them. Germline CDR1 is SNHLY and CDR2 is FYNNEI. The CDR3 DNA is TGTGCCAGCAACTCCGGGGGAGGTACCCAAGAGACCCAGTACTTC. This sequence encodes CASNSGGGTQETQYF.

V usage is TRBV19 and J usage is TRBJ1-2; the D is unclear. Germline assignment: CDR1 LNHDA and CDR2 SQIVND (reference sequence). Trimming cost V 1 base and J 2 bases, with 8 bases left between them. The CDR3 sequence is 14 residues long. The CDR3: CASSIAGRNYGYTF. CDR3 sequence (DNA): TGTGCCAGTAGTATAGCTGGCAGGAACTATGGCTACACCTTC. Using reference TRBV19 and TRBJ1-2 for the parts outside the CDR3, the full variable domain is DGGITQSPKYLFRKEGQNVTLSCEQNLNHDAMYWYRQDPGQGLRLIYYSQIVNDFQKGDIAEGYSVSREKKESFPLTVTSAQKNPTAFYLCASSIAGRNYGYTFGSGTRLTVV.

The V call is TRBV6-2 or TRBV6-3, the J call TRBJ1-1, with D tentatively TRBD1 (5 bases). The V end lost 2 bases, the J end lost 4 bases, and 8 bases lay between the germline ends. The CDR3 contains 13 residues. CDR1 and CDR2 from the germline V gene are MNHEY and SVGEGT. For the CDR3, the DNA is TGTGCCAGCAGTTACCCGGGGGGCACTGAAGCTTTCTTT. Protein product: CASSYPGGTEAFF.

This clone was picked up one time. The chain combines TRBV11-2 with TRBJ1-1; tentative D call: TRBD1 (5 bases). This CDR3 is built from 15 residues. Trimming left V 1 base short and J 5 bases short, with 14 bases between. Per the germline V gene, CDR1 is SGHAT and CDR2 is FQNNGV. CDR3 DNA: TGTGCCAGCAGCTTAGTCCCGGGGGGGGAGACTGAAGCTTTCTTT. This encodes CASSLVPGGETEAFF.

The V gene is TRBV19, the J gene TRBJ1-1, with 8 positions matching TRBD1. V dropped 4 bases and J dropped 1; count of bases not matched to a gene: 2. The germline V gene encodes CDR1 LNHDA and CDR2 SQIVND (reference sequence). The CDR3 loop spans 14 amino acids. The CDR3 sequence: CASSNGQGNTEAFF. The CDR3 nucleotides read TGTGCCAGTAGTAACGGACAGGGGAACACTGAAGCTTTCTTT.

This rearrangement joins TRBV6-5 to TRBJ2-2; perhaps TRBD1 as D (5 bases). Germline V gene sequence: CDR1 MNHEY, CDR2 SVGAGI. The CDR3 sequence is 16 residues long. Trimming shortened V by 2 bases and J by 2 bases, and 12 bases separated the two germline ends. The CDR3: CASSYPAGKNTGELFF. CDR3 sequence (DNA): TGTGCCAGCAGTTACCCGGCAGGGAAAAACACCGGGGAGCTGTTTTTT.

This chain joins TRBV27 and TRBJ2-1; the D gene is possibly TRBD2 (6 bases). The CDR3 contains 16 residues. Between the trimmed V and J ends, which lost 3 bases and 1 base, there was a span of 13 bases. Germline CDR1 MNHEY, CDR2 SMNVEV (reference sequence). The CDR3 bases are TGTGCCAGCAGTTTTCGGAAGCGGGTTTCCTACAATGAGCAGTTCTTC. As protein: CASSFRKRVSYNEQFF.

V usage is TRBV27 and J usage is TRBJ2-1; TRBD2 matches at 10 bases. The CDR3 has 16 amino acids. The germline CDR1 and CDR2 sequences are MNHEY and SMNVEV (reference sequence). With V trimmed by 1 base and J by 10 bases, 10 bases remained unmatched. CDR3 amino acids: CASSLLAQREGREQFF. The CDR3 region has the DNA TGTGCCAGCAGTTTATTGGCCCAGCGGGAGGGCCGAGAGCAGTTCTTC.

In DNA, the CDR3 is TGTGCCACCTCTGGCGGGATGAACTATGGCTACACCTTC. Its protein is CATSGGMNYGYTF. The J gene is TRBJ1-2, the V gene TRBV10-3; D not resolved. CDR3 size: 13 residues. Germline V gene lookup returns CDR1 ENHRY and CDR2 SYGVKD. Deletions cut 10 bases from V and 2 bases from J, with 14 bases between.

The chain employs TRBV28 and TRBJ1-1; no clear D gene. This CDR3 has 12 residues. Trimming stripped 8 bases from V and 3 bases from J, with 10 bases between. Germline CDR1 MDHEN, CDR2 SYDVKM. CDR3 loop: CASGFTDTEAFF. CDR3 DNA: TGTGCCAGCGGCTTTACCGACACTGAAGCTTTCTTT.

The gene calls are TRBV6-1 and TRBJ2-3; 7 bases fit TRBD1. J gave up 3 bases and V 4 bases, and 10 bases lay outside the gene matches. This CDR3 is built from 16 residues. CDR1 and CDR2 (germline): MNHNS, SASEGT. The CDR3 reads CASSGDRFPVTDTQYF. The CDR3 region has the DNA TGTGCCAGCAGTGGGGACAGATTTCCTGTTACAGATACGCAGTATTTT.

V gene TRBV6-5 combines with J gene TRBJ2-1; D is perhaps TRBD2 (6 bases). The V gene's germline CDR1 is MNHEY and CDR2 SVGAGI. The CDR3 has 14 amino acids. Trimming cost V 5 bases and J 8 bases, with 16 bases left between them. The DNA of the CDR3 is TGTGCCAGCAGTACCGGGGAGGCCTGGGATGAGCAGTTCTTC. Translated: CASSTGEAWDEQFF.

The chain joins TRBV24-1 to TRBJ1-4; no definite D call. The V gene lost 5 bases and the J gene lost 3 bases, with 9 bases spanning the gap. CDR1 is KGHDR and CDR2 is SFDVKD in the germline V gene. The CDR3 totals 14 residues. CDR3 nucleotides: TGTGCCACCAGTGGGAGCTTTCCTAATGAAAAACTGTTTTTT. It yields the protein CATSGSFPNEKLFF.

The chain employs TRBV3-1 (or the pseudogene TRBV3-2) and TRBJ1-6; 9 bases agree with TRBD1. V lost 2 bases to trimming and J lost 9 bases; unmatched junction nucleotides: 8. Germline V lookup: CDR1 LGHDT, CDR2 YNNKEL (reference sequence). The CDR3 is 16 amino acids. The chain's CDR3 is CASSQPTGTGFSPLHF. The CDR3, as DNA: TGTGCCAGCAGCCAACCCACCGGGACAGGGTTTTCACCCCTCCACTTT.

The V and J genes are TRBV12-5 and TRBJ2-3; the D gene is possibly TRBD2 (5 bases). The V and J ends lost 1 base and 0 bases respectively, with 14 bases between them. CDR1 LGHNT and CDR2 FRNRAP come from the germline V gene. The CDR3 contains 17 residues. CDR3 in amino acids: CASGLAKDSASTDTQYF. CDR3 nucleotides: TGTGCTAGTGGTTTGGCAAAGGACTCCGCAAGCACAGATACGCAGTATTTT.

The J gene is TRBJ2-5, the V gene TRBV7-2; 8 nucleotides line up with TRBD2. Losses at the gene ends were 4 bases for V and 7 bases for J; bases not matched to a gene: 8. Germline V CDR1 and CDR2: SGHTA, FQGNSA. The CDR3 has 14 residues. CDR3 DNA: TGTGCCAGCAGCTCGCTGCCGGGGGGGGCGACCCAGTACTTC. Protein: CASSSLPGGATQYF.

The V gene is TRBV6-6, the J gene TRBJ1-5; weak D call: TRBD1 (5 bases). Germline CDR1 and CDR2: MNHNY and SVGAGI (reference sequence). This CDR3 is built from 15 residues. The ends were cut back, 0 bases at V and 10 bases at J, with 16 bases in the middle. CDR3 sequence (DNA): TGTGCCAGCAGTTACTCGGGTGGGGCCCCCCTTCCCCAGCATTTT. Translating gives CASSYSGGAPLPQHF.

The V call is TRBV5-1, the J call TRBJ1-3, with D maybe TRBD1 (5 bases). Germline CDR1 is SGHRS and CDR2 is YFSETQ. The CDR3 loop spans 14 amino acids. Trimming cost V 0 bases and J 4 bases, with 8 bases left between them. CDR3 protein: CASSLGQFGNTIYF. CDR3 nucleotide sequence: TGCGCCAGCAGCTTGGGACAGTTCGGAAACACCATATATTTT.

This chain joins TRBV5-1 and TRBJ2-5; the match to TRBD1 covers 9 bases. V lost 0 bases to trimming and J lost 2 bases; unmatched junction nucleotides: 5. The CDR3 has 16 amino acids. CDR1 and CDR2 (germline): SGHRS, YFSETQ. This CDR3 is CASSLVGTGLQETQYF. DNA for the CDR3: TGCGCCAGCAGCTTGGTCGGGACAGGGCTACAAGAGACCCAGTACTTC.

This sequence joins TRBV6-1 and TRBJ2-1, with D perhaps TRBD2 (6 bases). Germline lookup yields CDR1 MNHNS and CDR2 SASEGT. This CDR3 has 15 residues. Trimming shortened V by 0 bases and J by 8 bases, and 14 bases separated the two germline ends. The CDR3 loop is CASSEALRGFHEQFF. In DNA form, the CDR3 reads TGTGCCAGCAGTGAAGCGCTTCGGGGGTTTCATGAGCAGTTCTTC.

As for this clone: A junction boundary mismatches the germline segment, possibly from a read error. This chain connects TRBV28 to TRBJ1-2; D remains ambiguous. This CDR3 has 14 residues. CDR1 is MDHEN and CDR2 is SYDVKM in the germline V gene. Here the CDR3 reads CASRPPGSKYGYTF. The CDR3 DNA sequence: TGTGCCAGCAGACCCCCGGGGTCTAAATATGGCTACACCTTC.

The CDR3 is CASSQDLTGEQFF. CDR3 coding DNA: TGTGCCAGCAGCCAAGACCTCACCGGGGAGCAGTTCTTC. The rearrangement uses TRBV3-1 (or the pseudogene TRBV3-2) and TRBJ2-1; D gene unclear. Per germline, CDR1 LGHDT and CDR2 YNNKEL (reference sequence). CDR3 length: 13 residues. V gave up 0 bases and J gave up 10 bases, with 10 bases separating them.

J is TRBJ2-3 and V is TRBV27; TRBD2 matches at 7 bases. V shed 5 bases and J 3 bases; nucleotides not matched to a gene: 11. There are 16 residues in the CDR3. Germline values: CDR1 MNHEY, CDR2 SMNVEV (reference sequence). The CDR3 here is CASSKPGREKTDTQYF. The CDR3 nucleotides are TGTGCCAGCAGTAAGCCGGGGCGGGAGAAAACAGATACGCAGTATTTT.

The chain joins TRBV27 to TRBJ2-3; 14 positions agree with TRBD2. CDR3 length: 14 residues. The germline gives CDR1 MNHEY, CDR2 SMNVEV (reference sequence). V dropped 2 bases and J dropped 11; count of bases not matched to a gene: 3. CDR3 coding DNA: TGTGCCAGCAGTTTAAGACTAGCGGGGGGGATGCAGTATTTT. Its translation: CASSLRLAGGMQYF.

The chain employs TRBV7-8 and TRBJ2-1; 9 bases line up with TRBD2. This CDR3 is 16 amino acids long. After removal of 5 bases from V and 8 bases from J, the junction contained 13 bases not matched to a gene. Germline-derived CDR1 and CDR2 are SGHVS and FQNEAQ. The CDR3 DNA is TGTGCCAGCAGCCCCCAGGGGGGCGGGAGGGCCGATGAGCAGTTCTTC. The encoded protein is CASSPQGGGRADEQFF.

This chain joins TRBV28 and TRBJ1-5; no clear D. The CDR3 covers 15 residues. Trimming cost V 2 bases and J 6 bases, with 14 bases left between them. Germline V gene data show CDR1 as MDHEN and CDR2 as SYDVKM. Written as DNA, the CDR3 is TGTGCCAGCAGTTTAACCCTCGTCTTGCGTCAGCCCCAGCATTTT. It is translated as CASSLTLVLRQPQHF. Looking up the rest from reference TRBV28 and TRBJ1-5 gives the full variable domain: DVKVTQSSRYLVKRTGEKVFLECVQDMDHENMFWYRQDPGLGLRLIYFSYDVKMKEKGDIPEGYSVSREKKERFSLILESASTNQTSMYLCASSLTLVLRQPQHFGDGTRLSIL.

The chain joins TRBV9 to TRBJ2-1; D not resolved. Germline loops: CDR1 SGDLS, CDR2 YYNGEE. V lost 10 bases, J lost 6 bases, and 5 bases lay in between. This CDR3 region has 9 residues. This CDR3 reads CAGPNEQFF. The CDR3 nucleotides read TGTGCCGGCCCCAATGAGCAGTTCTTC.

The V and J genes are TRBV28 and TRBJ1-2; TRBD1 matches at 10 bases. The CDR3 loop spans 16 amino acids. Unmatched junction bases numbered 10, after V lost 5 bases and J lost 4 bases. CDR1 and CDR2 from the germline V gene are MDHEN and SYDVKM. CDR3 sequence (DNA): TGTGCCAGCAGTCTCCAGACAGGGGGCAGACCCTATGGCTACACCTTC. Protein sequence: CASSLQTGGRPYGYTF.

Points on this clone: This CDR3 is also generated by other DNA sequences in the sample. This sequence joins TRBV3-1 (or the pseudogene TRBV3-2) and TRBJ2-7; 8 bases align to TRBD1. Trimming took 4 bases from V and 4 from J; bases not matched to a gene: 6. The germline V gene encodes CDR1 LGHDT and CDR2 YNNKEL (reference sequence). This CDR3 contains 14 residues. This chain's CDR3 is CASSPGQGSYEQYF. DNA for the CDR3: TGTGCCAGCAGCCCCGGACAGGGTTCGTACGAGCAGTACTTC.

The V gene is TRBV7-3, the J gene TRBJ2-7, with 8 bases that match TRBD1. CDR1 SGHTA and CDR2 FQGTGA come from the germline V gene. The CDR3 length is 15 residues. Germline trimming cut 2 bases from V and 3 bases from J; bases unmatched to any gene: 6. The CDR3 here is CASSLSGTGSYEQYF. The CDR3 nucleotides are TGTGCCAGCAGCTTATCCGGGACAGGTAGCTACGAGCAGTACTTC.

The rearrangement joins TRBV7-6 to TRBJ2-1; 14 positions agree with TRBD2. V was clipped by 0 bases and J by 7 bases; unmatched bases: 5. The CDR3 totals 17 residues. The germline gives CDR1 SGHVS, CDR2 FNYEAQ. Here the CDR3 reads CASSLAATSGGANEQFF. CDR3 DNA: TGTGCCAGCAGCTTAGCAGCGACTAGCGGGGGGGCAAATGAGCAGTTCTTC.

V gene TRBV7-9 combines with J gene TRBJ1-5, with no clear D. Germline CDR1 SEHNR, CDR2 FQNEAQ (reference sequence). This CDR3 has 13 residues. V was cut by 2 bases and J by 6 bases, with 8 bases left in between. CDR3 sequence: CASSLLPGQPQHF. CDR3 nucleotide sequence: TGTGCCAGCAGCTTACTCCCCGGTCAGCCCCAGCATTTT.